The 19 T cell receptor beta chains below all came from one sample that was sequenced in a study of T-cell memory formation after mild COVID-19. Each CDR3 protein is one row after TCRdb ran MiXCR on the 5' RACE reads. The table has about 210,000 distinct CDR3 sequences, approximately 10% seen once. The sequencing input was PBMCs or a T cell subset sorted from them (not recorded which). The receptors here all came from a man between 18 and 29 years old who had mild COVID-19 (a few samples of this study predate the infection). Cell type and time point are not known.

The chain joins TRBV24-1 to TRBJ2-3; TRBD2 is a possible D gene (6 bases). Trimming removed 9 bases from V and 0 bases from J, with 9 bases in between. Germline CDR1 is KGHDR and CDR2 is SFDVKD. The CDR3 has 13 residues. The CDR3 spells CATGGTSTDTQYF. CDR3 bases: TGTGCCACCGGGGGGACTAGCACAGATACGCAGTATTTT.

CDR3 bases: TGTGCCAGCAGCCCTCAGGGGGTCTACGAGCAGTACTTC. Its translation: CASSPQGVYEQYF. This chain joins TRBV5-6 and TRBJ2-7; TRBD1 matches 7 bases. Germline V lookup: CDR1 SGHDT, CDR2 YYEEEE. After removal of 4 bases from V and 3 bases from J, the junction contained 4 bases not matched to a gene. The CDR3 runs to 13 residues.

This clonotype was recorded a few times. This rearrangement joins TRBV7-2 to TRBJ1-2, with 7 nucleotides matching TRBD1. Germline assignment: CDR1 SGHTA and CDR2 FQGNSA. This CDR3 spans 14 amino acids. J gave up 6 bases and V 5 bases, and 9 bases lay outside the gene matches. The DNA for the CDR3 is TGTGCCAGCAGCCGGAGGACAGGCTCTCATGGCTACACCTTC. Translation gives CASSRRTGSHGYTF.

This clonotype has just a few counts. The V call is TRBV6-6, the J call TRBJ2-7, with 12 bases identical to TRBD1. From germline, CDR1 is MNHNY and CDR2 SVGAGI (reference sequence). Trimming at V came to 5 bases and at J to 7 bases, leaving 9 bases not matched to a gene. This CDR3 has 15 residues. The CDR3 loop reads CASSTPGQGAGEQYF. CDR3 coding DNA: TGTGCCAGCAGTACCCCGGGACAGGGGGCGGGTGAGCAGTACTTC.

The chain is built from TRBV15 and TRBJ1-4, with D unresolved. There are 14 residues in the CDR3. CDR1 LNHNV and CDR2 YYDKDF come from the germline V gene (reference sequence). Trimming removed 1 base at V and 3 bases at J, with 6 bases between. Written as DNA, the CDR3 is TGTGCCACCAGCAGAGGCGGCGCTAATGAAAAACTGTTTTTT. It specifies CATSRGGANEKLFF.

This clonotype was observed a single time. At one of its ends the junction is not consistent with the germline gene, which may arise from a read error. This chain connects TRBV5-1 to TRBJ2-3, with D possibly matching TRBD1 (5 bases). The germline CDR1 and CDR2 sequences are SGHRS and YFSETQ. The length of the CDR3 is 16 residues. CDR3 amino acids: CASSQQVPIGTYTQYF. The CDR3 DNA sequence: TGCGCCAGCAGCCAACAGGTCCCGATAGGCACATATACGCAGTATTTT.

The genes are TRBV12-3 or TRBV12-4 and TRBJ1-1, with no clear D. V shed 5 bases and J shed 10 bases, with 14 bases lying between them. The CDR3 spans 12 residues. The CDR3 DNA follows: TGTGCCAGCAGTCTCGGGTCCCTCGGAGCTTTCTTT. It yields the protein CASSLGSLGAFF.

This clonotype was seen ten or more times. The rearrangement joins TRBV5-1 to TRBJ1-6; D is possibly TRBD1 (5 bases). This CDR3 region has 14 residues. The V gene's germline CDR1 is SGHRS and CDR2 YFSETQ. The germline V and J ends were trimmed by 4 bases and 9 bases, with 14 bases remaining between them. The DNA of the CDR3 is TGCGCCAGCAGCCAAGGGGATTTGAGTTCACCCCTCCACTTT. Protein: CASSQGDLSSPLHF.

DNA of the CDR3: TGCGCCAGCAGCTTGGGAGGGGTTGATGGCTACACCTTC. This codes for CASSLGGVDGYTF. The chain links TRBV5-1 to TRBJ1-2; TRBD1 is a possible D gene (5 bases). The CDR3 consists of 13 residues. Trimming pared 0 bases from V and 6 bases from J, leaving 9 bases between. CDR1 is SGHRS, CDR2 YFSETQ, per germline. Together with reference TRBV5-1 and TRBJ1-2, the CDR3 gives the full variable domain: KAGVTQTPRYLIKTRGQQVTLSCSPISGHRSVSWYQQTPGQGLQFLFEYFSETQRNKGNFPGRFSGRQFSNSRSEMNVSTLELGDSALYLCASSLGGVDGYTFGSGTRLTVV.

This clonotype has a handful of counts. The chain joins TRBV6-1 to TRBJ2-7; possibly TRBD2 for D (5 bases). The V gene lost 8 bases and the J gene lost 5 bases, with 13 bases spanning the gap. The CDR3 loop spans 12 amino acids. The germline CDR1 and CDR2 sequences are MNHNS and SASEGT. This CDR3 is CASRGTLNEQYV. In nucleotides, the CDR3 is TGTGCCAGCCGGGGAACGCTTAACGAGCAGTACGTC.

This clonotype was counted a few times. The V gene is TRBV4-1, the J gene TRBJ2-1, with D tentatively TRBD2 (7 bases). V lost 2 bases to trimming and J lost 7 bases, with 21 bases between them. The CDR3 spans 17 residues. Germline V gives CDR1 MGHRA, CDR2 YSYEKL. CDR3 DNA: TGCGCCAGCAGCCAACCTAGCCGGCGGGGGCCCGGTAATGAGCAGTTCTTC. Translation gives CASSQPSRRGPGNEQFF.

This chain links TRBV7-9 with TRBJ2-3; D is perhaps TRBD2 (6 bases). This CDR3 spans 15 amino acids. Germline assignment: CDR1 SEHNR and CDR2 FQNEAQ (reference sequence). Trimming took off 5 bases at V and 0 bases at J, with 12 bases between the two ends. The CDR3 DNA reads TGTGCCAGCAGCATCTCGGGAGATAGCACAGATACGCAGTATTTT. Its protein is CASSISGDSTDTQYF.

This clonotype was seen only a few times. The gene calls are TRBV11-3 and TRBJ2-1; 7 nucleotides match TRBD2. Germline V gene lookup returns CDR1 SGHNT and CDR2 YENEEA. The V and J ends lost 6 bases and 2 bases, in that order; junction bases with no gene match: 7. The CDR3 sequence is 15 residues long. The CDR3, as DNA: TGTGCCAGCAGTCCTGGTGCGGGGGCCTACAATGAGCAGTTCTTC. Translation: CASSPGAGAYNEQFF.

This clonotype is categorized as medium-sized. CDR3 residues: CSAPSSLAGDTQYF. The CDR3 region has the DNA TGCAGTGCCCCCTCCTCTCTAGCGGGAGATACGCAGTATTTT. This chain connects TRBV20-1 to TRBJ2-3, with TRBD2 matching 8 bases. Germline V gives CDR1 DFQATT, CDR2 SNEGSKA (reference sequence). The CDR3 spans 14 residues. With V trimmed by 6 bases and J by 5 bases, 10 bases remained unmatched.

J is TRBJ2-2 and V is TRBV4-1; 7 bases map to TRBD2. Germline lookup yields CDR1 MGHRA and CDR2 YSYEKL. The CDR3 loop spans 16 amino acids. Trimming removed 1 base from V and 6 bases from J; junction bases left unmatched: 8. CDR3 protein: CASSQVISRGAGELFF. DNA for the CDR3: TGCGCCAGCAGCCAAGTCATCTCCCGGGGGGCCGGGGAGCTGTTTTTT.

The rearrangement links TRBV4-1 to TRBJ1-3; D is perhaps TRBD1 (6 bases). The ends were cut back, 6 bases at V and 0 bases at J, with 18 bases in the middle. Germline assignment: CDR1 MGHRA and CDR2 YSYEKL. The CDR3 extends over 17 amino acids. The CDR3 reads CASSNDRGIISGNTIYF. The CDR3 bases are TGCGCCAGCAGTAACGATAGGGGGATTATCTCTGGAAACACCATATATTTT.

The chain recombines TRBV5-1 with TRBJ2-1; no clear D gene. The CDR3 runs 11 residues. V was pared by 4 bases and J by 9 bases, with 8 bases between. Germline CDR1 SGHRS, CDR2 YFSETQ. CDR3 protein: CASSETAEQFF. DNA for the CDR3: TGCGCCAGCAGCGAAACGGCTGAGCAGTTCTTC.

This clonotype has at least ten counts. J is TRBJ2-5 and V is TRBV20-1; maybe TRBD1 (6 bases). The CDR3 spans 12 residues. CDR1 and CDR2 from the germline V gene are DFQATT and SNEGSKA (reference sequence). V was pared by 8 bases and J by 5 bases, with 15 bases between. The CDR3 protein is CSSLTQGETQYF. The CDR3 nucleotides read TGCAGTTCTTTAACCCAGGGGGAGACCCAGTACTTC.

V and J are TRBV7-9 and TRBJ1-2; the D is unclear. From germline, CDR1 is SEHNR and CDR2 FQNEAQ (reference sequence). The CDR3 runs to 13 residues. The V end lost 2 bases, the J end lost 4 bases, and 8 bases lay between the germline ends. Written as DNA, the CDR3 is TGTGCCAGCAGCTTAACAGTCTTCTATGGCTACACCTTC. This translates into CASSLTVFYGYTF.